Listed below are T cell receptor beta chains from one sample, sequenced in a study of CXCR3-negative and CXCR3-positive naive CD8 T cells. With the 5' RACE reads reprocessed, TCRdb shows one record per CDR3 protein and no DNA. Its listing shows 150,000 or so distinct CDR3 sequences. The sequencing input was naive CXCR3+ CD8+ T cells from blood. The source is a human donor in good health. Some clones in this sample may be carry-over from other donors' samples. CDR3s include the opening cysteine and the closing phenylalanine or tryptophan.

v_gene: TRBV15; j_gene: TRBJ2-5; CDR3aa: CATSRKPTEYQETQYF
v_gene: TRBV7-9; j_gene: TRBJ1-5; CDR3aa: CASSSWDQPQHF
v_gene: TRBV7-9; j_gene: TRBJ2-1; CDR3aa: CASSLAVIASATLDEQFF
v_gene: TRBV9; j_gene: TRBJ2-1; CDR3aa: CASSDPGGSSYNEQFF
v_gene: TRBV4-1; j_gene: TRBJ2-1; CDR3aa: CASSQGPRQGPADEQFF
v_gene: TRBV27; j_gene: TRBJ1-5; CDR3aa: CASSFSAGPRQPQHF
v_gene: TRBV29-1; j_gene: TRBJ1-1; CDR3aa: CSVLGSDSLVTEAFF
v_gene: TRBV29-1; j_gene: TRBJ1-1; CDR3aa: CSARDRASEAFF
v_gene: TRBV13; j_gene: TRBJ1-2; CDR3aa: CASSGKEGQNYGYTF
v_gene: TRBV20-1; j_gene: TRBJ2-1; CDR3aa: CSATHRERPYNEQFF
v_gene: TRBV25-1; j_gene: TRBJ2-2; CDR3aa: CASKSLANPGELFF
v_gene: TRBV7-2; j_gene: TRBJ2-1; CDR3aa: CASSLLWAGQRAYNEQFF
v_gene: TRBV4-1; j_gene: TRBJ1-2; CDR3aa: CASSQVGGNYGYTF
v_gene: TRBV13; j_gene: TRBJ2-7; CDR3aa: CASRTSGTYEQYF
v_gene: TRBV6-6; j_gene: TRBJ2-5; CDR3aa: CASSYVSGPETQYF